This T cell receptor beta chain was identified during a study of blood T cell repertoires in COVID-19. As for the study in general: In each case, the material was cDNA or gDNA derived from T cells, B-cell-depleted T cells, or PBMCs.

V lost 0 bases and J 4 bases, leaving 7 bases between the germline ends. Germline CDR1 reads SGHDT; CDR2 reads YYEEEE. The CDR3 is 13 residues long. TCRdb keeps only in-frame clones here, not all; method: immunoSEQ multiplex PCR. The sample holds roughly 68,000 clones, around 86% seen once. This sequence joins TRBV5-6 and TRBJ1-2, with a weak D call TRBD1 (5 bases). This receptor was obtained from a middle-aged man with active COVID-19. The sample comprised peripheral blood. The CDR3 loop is CASSLGRAYGYTF. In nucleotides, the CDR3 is TGTGCCAGCAGCTTGGGCAGGGCCTATGGCTACACCTTC.